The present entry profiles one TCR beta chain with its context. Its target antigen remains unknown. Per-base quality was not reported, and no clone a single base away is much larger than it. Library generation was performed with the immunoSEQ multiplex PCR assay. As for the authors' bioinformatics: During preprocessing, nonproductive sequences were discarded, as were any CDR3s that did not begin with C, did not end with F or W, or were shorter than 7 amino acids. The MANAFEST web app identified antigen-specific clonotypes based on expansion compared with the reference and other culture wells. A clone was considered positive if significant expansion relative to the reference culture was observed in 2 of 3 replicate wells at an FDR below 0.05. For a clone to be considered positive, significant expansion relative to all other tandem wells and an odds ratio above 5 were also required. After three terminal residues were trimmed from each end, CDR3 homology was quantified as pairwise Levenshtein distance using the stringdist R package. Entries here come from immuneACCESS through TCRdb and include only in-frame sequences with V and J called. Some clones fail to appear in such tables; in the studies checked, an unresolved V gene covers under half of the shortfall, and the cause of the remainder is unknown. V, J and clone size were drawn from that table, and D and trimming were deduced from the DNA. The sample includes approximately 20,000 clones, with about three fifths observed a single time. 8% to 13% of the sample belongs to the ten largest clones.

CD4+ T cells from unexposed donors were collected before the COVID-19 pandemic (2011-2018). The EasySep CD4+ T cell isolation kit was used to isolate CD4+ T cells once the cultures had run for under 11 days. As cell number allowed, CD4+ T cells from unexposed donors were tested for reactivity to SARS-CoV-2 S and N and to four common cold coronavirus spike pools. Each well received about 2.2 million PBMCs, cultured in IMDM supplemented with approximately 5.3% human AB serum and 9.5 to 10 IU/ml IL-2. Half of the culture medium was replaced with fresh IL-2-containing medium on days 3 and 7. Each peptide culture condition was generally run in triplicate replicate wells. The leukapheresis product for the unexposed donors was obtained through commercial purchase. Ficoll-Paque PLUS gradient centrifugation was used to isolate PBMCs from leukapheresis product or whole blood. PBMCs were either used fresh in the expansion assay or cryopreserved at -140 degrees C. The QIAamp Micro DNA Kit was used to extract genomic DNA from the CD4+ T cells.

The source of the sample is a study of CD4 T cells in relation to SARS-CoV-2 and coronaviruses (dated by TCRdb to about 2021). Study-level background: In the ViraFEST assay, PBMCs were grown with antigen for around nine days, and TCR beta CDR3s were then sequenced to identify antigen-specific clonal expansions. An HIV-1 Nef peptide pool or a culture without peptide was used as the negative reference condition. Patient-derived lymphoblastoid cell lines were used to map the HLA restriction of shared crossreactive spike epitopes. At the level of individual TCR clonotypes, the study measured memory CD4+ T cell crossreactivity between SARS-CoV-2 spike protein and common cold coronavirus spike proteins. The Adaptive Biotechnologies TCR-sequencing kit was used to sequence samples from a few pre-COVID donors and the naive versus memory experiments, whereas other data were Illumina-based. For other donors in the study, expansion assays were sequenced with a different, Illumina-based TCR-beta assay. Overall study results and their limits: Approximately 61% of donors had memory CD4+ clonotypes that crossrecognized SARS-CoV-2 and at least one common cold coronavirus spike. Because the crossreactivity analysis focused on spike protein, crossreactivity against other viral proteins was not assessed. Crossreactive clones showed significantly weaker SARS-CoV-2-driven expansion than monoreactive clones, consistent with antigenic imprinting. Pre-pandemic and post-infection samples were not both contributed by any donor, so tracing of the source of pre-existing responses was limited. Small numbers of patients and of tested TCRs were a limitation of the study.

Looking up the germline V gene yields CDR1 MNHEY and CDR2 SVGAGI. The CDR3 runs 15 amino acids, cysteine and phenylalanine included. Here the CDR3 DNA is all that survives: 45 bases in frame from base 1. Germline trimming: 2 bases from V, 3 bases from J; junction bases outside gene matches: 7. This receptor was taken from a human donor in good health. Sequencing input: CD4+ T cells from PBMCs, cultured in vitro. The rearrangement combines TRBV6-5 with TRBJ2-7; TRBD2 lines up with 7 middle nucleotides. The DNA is TGTGCCAGCAGTTACACGACTAGCCGTGGCTACGAGCAGTACTTC. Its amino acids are CASSYTTSRGYEQYF.